The rows below give T cell receptor beta chains drawn from one sample of a study of PD-1 blockade in classical Hodgkin lymphoma. Sequencing was performed with immunoSEQ multiplex PCR; in TCRdb, only in-frame clones are kept and a portion is missing. Among some 96,000 clones listed, approximately 92% were seen once. Sequences were derived from peripheral blood mononuclear cells (PBMCs), sampled at baseline. Every receptor here comes from a human donor with classical Hodgkin lymphoma. Each CDR3 is given with its conserved first and last residue. The D gene is left open where the match is weak. The listing skips clone size in some rows; elsewhere it reads once, few, many or a size class.

v_call: TRBV2; j_call: TRBJ2-1; clone_size: NA; d_call: NA; cdr3_aa: CASIGARSLYNEQFF; cdr3_nt: TGTGCCAGCATTGGGGCCAGGAGCCTGTACAATGAGCAGTTCTTC
v_call: TRBV19; j_call: TRBJ2-2; clone_size: NA; d_call: NA; cdr3_aa: CASSILRLVAAGELFF; cdr3_nt: TGTGCCAGTAGTATATTACGCCTAGTGGCTGCCGGGGAGCTGTTTTTT
v_call: TRBV5-1; j_call: TRBJ2-7; clone_size: NA; d_call: TRBD1; cdr3_aa: CASSLVWSRDRGLEQYF; cdr3_nt: TGCGCCAGCAGCTTGGTGTGGAGCCGGGACAGGGGGCTCGAGCAGTACTTC
v_call: TRBV19; j_call: TRBJ1-1; clone_size: NA; d_call: NA; cdr3_aa: CASSPRQDGNFEAFF; cdr3_nt: TGTGCCAGTAGTCCCCGACAGGATGGAAATTTTGAAGCTTTCTTT
v_call: TRBV5-8; j_call: TRBJ2-4; clone_size: NA; d_call: NA; cdr3_aa: CASSSLGAIQYF; cdr3_nt: TGTGCCAGCAGCTCCTTAGGGGCCATTCAGTACTTC
v_call: TRBV7-8; j_call: TRBJ1-3; clone_size: NA; d_call: NA; cdr3_aa: CASSYLGFSGNTIYF; cdr3_nt: TGTGCCAGCAGCTACCTTGGATTCTCTGGAAACACCATATATTTT
v_call: TRBV2; j_call: TRBJ1-5; clone_size: NA; d_call: NA; cdr3_aa: CASSGGLNQPQHF; cdr3_nt: TGTGCCAGCAGTGGAGGTCTCAATCAGCCCCAGCATTTT
v_call: TRBV27; j_call: TRBJ2-7; clone_size: NA; d_call: TRBD2; cdr3_aa: CASSFLAGSYEQYF; cdr3_nt: TGTGCCAGCAGTTTTCTAGCGGGGTCCTACGAGCAGTACTTC
v_call: TRBV6-1; j_call: TRBJ2-6; clone_size: NA; d_call: NA; cdr3_aa: CASSEAWGSGANVLTF; cdr3_nt: TGTGCCAGCAGTGAAGCGTGGGGATCTGGGGCCAACGTCCTGACTTTC
v_call: TRBV4-1; j_call: TRBJ1-5; clone_size: NA; d_call: NA; cdr3_aa: CASSQSPLRGTNQPQHF; cdr3_nt: TGCGCCAGCAGCCAAAGCCCCCTACGGGGGACTAATCAGCCCCAGCATTTT
v_call: TRBV11-3; j_call: TRBJ2-7; clone_size: NA; d_call: NA; cdr3_aa: CASSPRRGVGEQYF; cdr3_nt: TGTGCCAGCAGCCCCCGCAGGGGAGTAGGCGAGCAGTACTTC
v_call: TRBV2; j_call: TRBJ2-2; clone_size: NA; d_call: NA; cdr3_aa: CASHLRKSVSTGELFF; cdr3_nt: TGTGCCAGCCACCTTAGGAAAAGTGTCTCCACCGGGGAGCTGTTTTTT
v_call: TRBV19; j_call: TRBJ1-2; clone_size: NA; d_call: NA; cdr3_aa: CASRIGQPRGYGYTF; cdr3_nt: TGTGCCAGTAGGATTGGACAGCCTCGCGGCTATGGCTACACCTTC
v_call: TRBV19; j_call: TRBJ2-2; clone_size: few; d_call: NA; cdr3_aa: CASSALGGPGELFF; cdr3_nt: TGTGCCAGTAGCGCCCTAGGGGGGCCCGGGGAGCTGTTTTTT
v_call: TRBV28; j_call: TRBJ1-1; clone_size: NA; d_call: NA; cdr3_aa: CASSLTSANTEAFF; cdr3_nt: TGTGCCAGCAGTTTGACCTCTGCCAACACTGAAGCTTTCTTT
v_call: TRBV5-1; j_call: TRBJ1-4; clone_size: NA; d_call: TRBD1; cdr3_aa: CASSSTSGQRNEKLFF; cdr3_nt: TGCGCCAGCAGCTCGACCTCGGGACAGCGTAATGAAAAACTGTTTTTT
v_call: TRBV27; j_call: TRBJ2-3; clone_size: once; d_call: NA; cdr3_aa: CASAAGRTDTQYF; cdr3_nt: TGTGCCAGCGCAGCCGGGAGAACAGATACGCAGTATTTT
v_call: TRBV19; j_call: TRBJ2-1; clone_size: NA; d_call: NA; cdr3_aa: CATKGGQGWLNEQFF; cdr3_nt: TGTGCCACTAAAGGCGGGCAGGGTTGGTTAAATGAGCAGTTCTTC
v_call: TRBV28; j_call: TRBJ2-7; clone_size: NA; d_call: NA; cdr3_aa: CASSRRGLREQYF; cdr3_nt: TGTGCCAGCAGTCGGAGGGGGCTGCGTGAGCAGTACTTC
v_call: TRBV4-1; j_call: TRBJ1-4; clone_size: NA; d_call: NA; cdr3_aa: CASSQDRGATEKLFF; cdr3_nt: TGCGCCAGCAGCCAAGATAGAGGGGCGACCGAAAAACTGTTTTTT
v_call: TRBV19; j_call: TRBJ1-5; clone_size: once; d_call: TRBD1; cdr3_aa: CASSIPGQGRQPQHF; cdr3_nt: TGTGCCAGTAGTATTCCTGGACAGGGAAGACAGCCCCAGCATTTT
v_call: TRBV4-1; j_call: TRBJ2-7; clone_size: NA; d_call: TRBD2; cdr3_aa: CASSLRNLLAGGLYEQYF; cdr3_nt: TGCGCCAGCAGCCTACGTAACCTTCTAGCGGGAGGCCTCTACGAGCAGTACTTC
v_call: TRBV10-3; j_call: TRBJ2-2; clone_size: NA; d_call: NA; cdr3_aa: CAISESPFGTGELFF; cdr3_nt: TGTGCCATCAGTGAGTCCCCATTCGGCACCGGGGAGCTGTTTTTT
v_call: TRBV5-6; j_call: TRBJ2-1; clone_size: NA; d_call: NA; cdr3_aa: CASSPIMTEGYNEQFF; cdr3_nt: TGTGCCAGCAGCCCGATCATGACAGAAGGCTACAATGAGCAGTTCTTC
v_call: TRBV19; j_call: TRBJ1-5; clone_size: NA; d_call: NA; cdr3_aa: CASSFPPGAISNQPQHF; cdr3_nt: TGTGCCAGTAGTTTCCCCCCAGGGGCTATTAGCAATCAGCCCCAGCATTTT